The clone carrying this TCR beta chain was observed a single time. As yet, its antigen is unknown. The germline V gene has CDR1 SGHDT and CDR2 YYEEEE. The CDR3 is 16 amino acids. The ends were cut back, 5 bases at V and 0 bases at J, with 15 bases in the middle. The data derive from a study of T cell repertoires in cytomegalovirus infection. TCRdb re-called the reads with MiXCR, one entry per CDR3 protein. This sample yields hundreds of thousands of distinct CDR3 sequences, of which about 42% are seen a single time; about 45% belongs to the top ten. The sample consisted of cultured PBMCs, taken from culture after CMV antigen stimulation. This TCR came from a human donor in good health (CMV status not recorded). Some clones in this sample may be carry-over from other donors' samples. The V call is TRBV5-6, the J call TRBJ2-1; D perhaps matches TRBD2 (6 bases). CDR3 protein: CASRDYGRDSYNEQFF. DNA of the CDR3: TGTGCCAGCAGGGACTACGGGCGGGACTCCTACAATGAGCAGTTCTTC.